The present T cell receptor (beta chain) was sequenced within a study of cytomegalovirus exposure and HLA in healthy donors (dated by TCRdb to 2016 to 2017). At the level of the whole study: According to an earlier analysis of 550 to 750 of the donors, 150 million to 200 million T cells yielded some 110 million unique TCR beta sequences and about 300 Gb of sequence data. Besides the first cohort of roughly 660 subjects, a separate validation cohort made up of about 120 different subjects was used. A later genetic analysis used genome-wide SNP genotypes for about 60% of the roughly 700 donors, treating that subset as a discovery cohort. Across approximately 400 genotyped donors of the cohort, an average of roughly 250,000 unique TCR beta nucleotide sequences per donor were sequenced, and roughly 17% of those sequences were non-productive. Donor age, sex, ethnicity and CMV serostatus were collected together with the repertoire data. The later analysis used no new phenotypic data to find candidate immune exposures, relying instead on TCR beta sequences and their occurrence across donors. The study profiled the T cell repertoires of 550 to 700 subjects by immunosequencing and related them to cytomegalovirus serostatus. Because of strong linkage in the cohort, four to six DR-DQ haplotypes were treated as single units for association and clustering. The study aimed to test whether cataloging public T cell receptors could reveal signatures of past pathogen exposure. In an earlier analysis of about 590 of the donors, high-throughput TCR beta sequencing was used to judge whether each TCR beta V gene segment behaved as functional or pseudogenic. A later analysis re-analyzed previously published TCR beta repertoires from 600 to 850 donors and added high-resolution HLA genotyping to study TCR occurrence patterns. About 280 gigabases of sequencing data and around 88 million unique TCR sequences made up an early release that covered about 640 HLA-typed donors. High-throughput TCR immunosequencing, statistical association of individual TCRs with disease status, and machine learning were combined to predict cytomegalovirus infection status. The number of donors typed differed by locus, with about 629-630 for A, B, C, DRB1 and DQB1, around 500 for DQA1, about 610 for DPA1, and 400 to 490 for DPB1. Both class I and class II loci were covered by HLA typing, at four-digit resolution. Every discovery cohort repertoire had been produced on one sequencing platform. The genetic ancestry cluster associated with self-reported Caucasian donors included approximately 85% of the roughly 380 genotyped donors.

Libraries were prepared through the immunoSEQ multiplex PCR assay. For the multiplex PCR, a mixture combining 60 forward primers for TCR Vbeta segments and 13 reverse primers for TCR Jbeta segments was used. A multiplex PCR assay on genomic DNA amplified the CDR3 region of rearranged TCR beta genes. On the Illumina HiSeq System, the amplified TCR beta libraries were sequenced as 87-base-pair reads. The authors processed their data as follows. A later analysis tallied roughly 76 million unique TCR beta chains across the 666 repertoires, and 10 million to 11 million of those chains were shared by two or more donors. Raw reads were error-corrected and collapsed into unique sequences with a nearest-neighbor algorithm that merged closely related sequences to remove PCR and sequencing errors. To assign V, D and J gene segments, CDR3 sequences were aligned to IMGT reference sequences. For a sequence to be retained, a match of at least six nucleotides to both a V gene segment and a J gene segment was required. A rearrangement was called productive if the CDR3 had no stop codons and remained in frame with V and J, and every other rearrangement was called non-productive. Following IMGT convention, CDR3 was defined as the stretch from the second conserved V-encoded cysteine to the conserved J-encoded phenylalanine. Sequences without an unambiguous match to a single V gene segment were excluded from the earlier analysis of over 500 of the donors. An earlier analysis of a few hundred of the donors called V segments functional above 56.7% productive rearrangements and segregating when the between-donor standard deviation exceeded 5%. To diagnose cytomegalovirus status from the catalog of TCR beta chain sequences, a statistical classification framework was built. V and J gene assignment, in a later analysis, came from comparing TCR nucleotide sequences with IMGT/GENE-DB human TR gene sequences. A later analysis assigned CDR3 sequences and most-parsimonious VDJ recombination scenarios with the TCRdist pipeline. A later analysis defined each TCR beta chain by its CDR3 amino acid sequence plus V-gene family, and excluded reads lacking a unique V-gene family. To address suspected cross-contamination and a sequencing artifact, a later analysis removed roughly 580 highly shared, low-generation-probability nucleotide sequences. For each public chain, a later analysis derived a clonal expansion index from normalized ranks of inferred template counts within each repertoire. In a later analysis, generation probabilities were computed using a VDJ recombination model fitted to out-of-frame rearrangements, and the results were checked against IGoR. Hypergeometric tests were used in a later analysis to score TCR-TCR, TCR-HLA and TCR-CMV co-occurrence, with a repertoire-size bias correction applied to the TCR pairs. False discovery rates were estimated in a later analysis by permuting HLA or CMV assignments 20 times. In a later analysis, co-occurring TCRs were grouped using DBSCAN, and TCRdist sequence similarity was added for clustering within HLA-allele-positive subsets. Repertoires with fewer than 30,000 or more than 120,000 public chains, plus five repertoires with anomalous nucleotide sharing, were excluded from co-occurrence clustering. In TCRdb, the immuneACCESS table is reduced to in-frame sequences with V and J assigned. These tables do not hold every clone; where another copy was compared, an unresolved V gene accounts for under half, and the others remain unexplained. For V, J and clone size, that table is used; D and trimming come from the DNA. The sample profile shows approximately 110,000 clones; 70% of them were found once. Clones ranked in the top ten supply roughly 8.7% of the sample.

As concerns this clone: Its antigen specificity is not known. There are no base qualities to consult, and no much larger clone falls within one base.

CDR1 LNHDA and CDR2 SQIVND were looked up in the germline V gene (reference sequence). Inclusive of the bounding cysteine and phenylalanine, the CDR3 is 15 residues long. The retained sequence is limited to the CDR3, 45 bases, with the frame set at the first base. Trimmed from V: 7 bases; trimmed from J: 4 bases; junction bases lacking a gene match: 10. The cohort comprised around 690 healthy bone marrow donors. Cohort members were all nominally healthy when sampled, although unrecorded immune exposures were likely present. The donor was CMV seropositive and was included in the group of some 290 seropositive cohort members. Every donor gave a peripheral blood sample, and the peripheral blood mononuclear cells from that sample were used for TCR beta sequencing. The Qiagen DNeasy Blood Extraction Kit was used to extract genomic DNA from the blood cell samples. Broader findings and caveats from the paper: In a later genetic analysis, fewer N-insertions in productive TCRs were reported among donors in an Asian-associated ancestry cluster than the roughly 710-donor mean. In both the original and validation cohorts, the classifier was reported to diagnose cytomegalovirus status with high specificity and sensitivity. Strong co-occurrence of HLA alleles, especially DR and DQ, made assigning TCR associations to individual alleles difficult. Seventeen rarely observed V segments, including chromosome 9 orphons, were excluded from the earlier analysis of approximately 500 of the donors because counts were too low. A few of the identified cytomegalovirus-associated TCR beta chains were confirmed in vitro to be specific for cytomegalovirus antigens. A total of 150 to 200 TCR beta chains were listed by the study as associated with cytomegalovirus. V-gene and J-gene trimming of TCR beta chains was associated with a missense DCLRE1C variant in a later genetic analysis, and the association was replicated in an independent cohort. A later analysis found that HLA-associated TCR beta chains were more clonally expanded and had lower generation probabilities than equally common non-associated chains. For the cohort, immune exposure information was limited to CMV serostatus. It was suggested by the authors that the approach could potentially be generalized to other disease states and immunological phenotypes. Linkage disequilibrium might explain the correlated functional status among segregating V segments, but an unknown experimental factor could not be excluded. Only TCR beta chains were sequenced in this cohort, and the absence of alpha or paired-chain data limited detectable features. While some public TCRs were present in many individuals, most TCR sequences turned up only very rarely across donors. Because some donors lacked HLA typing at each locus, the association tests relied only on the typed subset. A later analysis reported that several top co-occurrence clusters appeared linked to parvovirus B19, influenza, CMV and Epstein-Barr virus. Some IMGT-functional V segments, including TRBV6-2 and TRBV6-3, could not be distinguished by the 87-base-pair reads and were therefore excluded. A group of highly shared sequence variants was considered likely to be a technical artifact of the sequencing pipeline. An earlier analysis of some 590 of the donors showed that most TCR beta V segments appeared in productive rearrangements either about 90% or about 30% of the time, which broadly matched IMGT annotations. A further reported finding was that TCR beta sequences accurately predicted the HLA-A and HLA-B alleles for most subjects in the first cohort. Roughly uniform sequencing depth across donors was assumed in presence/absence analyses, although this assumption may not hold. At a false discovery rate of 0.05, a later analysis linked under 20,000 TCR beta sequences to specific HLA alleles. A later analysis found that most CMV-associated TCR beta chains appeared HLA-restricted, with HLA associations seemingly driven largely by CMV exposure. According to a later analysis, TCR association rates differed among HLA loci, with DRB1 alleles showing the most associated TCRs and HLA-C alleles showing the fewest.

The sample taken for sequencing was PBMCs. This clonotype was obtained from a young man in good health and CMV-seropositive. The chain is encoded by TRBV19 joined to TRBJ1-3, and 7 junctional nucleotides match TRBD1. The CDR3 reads CASIDRVAVGNTIYF. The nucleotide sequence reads TGTGCCAGTATTGACAGGGTAGCAGTCGGAAACACCATATATTTT.